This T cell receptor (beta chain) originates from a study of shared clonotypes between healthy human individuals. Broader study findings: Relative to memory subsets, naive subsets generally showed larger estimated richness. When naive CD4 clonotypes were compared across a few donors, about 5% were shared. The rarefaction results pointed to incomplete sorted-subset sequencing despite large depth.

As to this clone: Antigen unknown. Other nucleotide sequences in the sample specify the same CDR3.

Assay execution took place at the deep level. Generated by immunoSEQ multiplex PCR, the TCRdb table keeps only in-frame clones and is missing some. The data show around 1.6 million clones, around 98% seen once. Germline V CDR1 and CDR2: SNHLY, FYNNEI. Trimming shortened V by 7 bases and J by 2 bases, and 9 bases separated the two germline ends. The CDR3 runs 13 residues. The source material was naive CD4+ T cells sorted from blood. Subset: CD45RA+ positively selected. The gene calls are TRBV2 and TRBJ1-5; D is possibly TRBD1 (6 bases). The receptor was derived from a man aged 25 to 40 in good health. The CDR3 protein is CASTRGGNQPQHF. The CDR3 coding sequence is TGTGCCAGCACCAGGGGTGGCAATCAGCCCCAGCATTTT.